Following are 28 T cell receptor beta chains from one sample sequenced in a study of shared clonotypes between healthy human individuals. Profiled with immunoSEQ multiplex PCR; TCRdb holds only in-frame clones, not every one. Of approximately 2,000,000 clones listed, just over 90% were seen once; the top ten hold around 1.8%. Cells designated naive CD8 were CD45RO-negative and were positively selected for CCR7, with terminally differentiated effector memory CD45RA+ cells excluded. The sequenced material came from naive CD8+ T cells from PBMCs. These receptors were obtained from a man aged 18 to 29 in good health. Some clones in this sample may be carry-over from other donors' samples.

For the CDR3, the DNA is TGTGCCAGCAGGGGGGATGGGAACTATGGCTACACCTTC. It encodes CASRGDGNYGYTF. The chain recombines TRBV6-1 with TRBJ1-2, with a tentative D call TRBD1 (5 bases). Germline V gene data show CDR1 as MNHNS and CDR2 as SASEGT. The CDR3 loop spans 13 amino acids. V was cut by 6 bases and J by 2 bases, with 10 bases left in between.

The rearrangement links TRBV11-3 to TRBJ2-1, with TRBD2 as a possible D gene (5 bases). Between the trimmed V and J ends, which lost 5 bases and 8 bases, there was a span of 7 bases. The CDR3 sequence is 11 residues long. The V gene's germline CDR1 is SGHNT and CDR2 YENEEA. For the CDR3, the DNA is TGTGCCAGCAGCGGGGAGCATGAGCAGTTCTTC. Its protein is CASSGEHEQFF.

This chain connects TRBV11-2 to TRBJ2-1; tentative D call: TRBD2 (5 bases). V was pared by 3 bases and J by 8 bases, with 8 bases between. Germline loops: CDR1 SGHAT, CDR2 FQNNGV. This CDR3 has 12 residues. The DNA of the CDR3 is TGTGCCAGCAGCTTGGAGGTCCATGAGCAGTTCTTC. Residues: CASSLEVHEQFF.

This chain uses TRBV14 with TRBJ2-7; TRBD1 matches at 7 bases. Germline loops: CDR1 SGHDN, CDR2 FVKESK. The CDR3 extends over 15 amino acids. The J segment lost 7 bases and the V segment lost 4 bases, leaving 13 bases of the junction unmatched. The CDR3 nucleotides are TGTGCCAGCAGCCCGGGGACAGTTTTGGCGGTAGAGCAGTACTTC. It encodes CASSPGTVLAVEQYF.

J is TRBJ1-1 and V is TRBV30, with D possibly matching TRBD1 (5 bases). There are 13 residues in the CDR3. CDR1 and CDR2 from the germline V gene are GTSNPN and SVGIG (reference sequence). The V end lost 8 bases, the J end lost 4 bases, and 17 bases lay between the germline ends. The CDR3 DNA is TGTGCCCTCCAGGAGTGGGGGTTCACTGAAGCTTTCTTT. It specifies CALQEWGFTEAFF. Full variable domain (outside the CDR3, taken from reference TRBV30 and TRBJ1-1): SQTIHQWPATLVQPVGSPLSLECTVEGTSNPNLYWYRQAAGRGLQLLFYSVGIGQISSEVPQNLSASRPQDRQFILSSKKLLLSDSGFYLCALQEWGFTEAFFGQGTRLTVV.

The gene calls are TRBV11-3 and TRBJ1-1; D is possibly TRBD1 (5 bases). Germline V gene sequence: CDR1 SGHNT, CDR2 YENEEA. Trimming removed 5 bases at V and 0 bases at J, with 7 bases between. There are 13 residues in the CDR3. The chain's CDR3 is CASSETVNTEAFF. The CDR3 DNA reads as TGTGCCAGCAGCGAGACAGTGAACACTGAAGCTTTCTTT. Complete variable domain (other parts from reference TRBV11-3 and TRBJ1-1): EAGVVQSPRYKIIEKKQPVAFWCNPISGHNTLYWYLQNLGQGPELLIRYENEEAVDDSQLPKDRFSAERLKGVDSTLKIQPAELGDSAVYLCASSETVNTEAFFGQGTRLTVV.

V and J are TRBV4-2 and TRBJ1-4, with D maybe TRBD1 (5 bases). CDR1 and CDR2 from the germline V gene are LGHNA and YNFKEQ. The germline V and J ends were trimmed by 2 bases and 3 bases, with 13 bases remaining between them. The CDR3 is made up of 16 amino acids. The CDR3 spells CASSQQPTAANEKLFF. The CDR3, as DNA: TGTGCCAGCAGCCAACAGCCGACAGCGGCTAATGAAAAACTGTTTTTT.

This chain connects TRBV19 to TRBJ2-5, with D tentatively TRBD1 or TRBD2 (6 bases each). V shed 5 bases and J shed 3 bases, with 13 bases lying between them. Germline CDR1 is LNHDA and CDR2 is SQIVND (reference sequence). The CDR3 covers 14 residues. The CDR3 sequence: CASSPPEGEETQYF. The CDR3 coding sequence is TGTGCCAGTAGTCCCCCGGAGGGGGAAGAGACCCAGTACTTC. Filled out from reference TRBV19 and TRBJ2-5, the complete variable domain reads DGGITQSPKYLFRKEGQNVTLSCEQNLNHDAMYWYRQDPGQGLRLIYYSQIVNDFQKGDIAEGYSVSREKKESFPLTVTSAQKNPTAFYLCASSPPEGEETQYFGPGTRLLVL.

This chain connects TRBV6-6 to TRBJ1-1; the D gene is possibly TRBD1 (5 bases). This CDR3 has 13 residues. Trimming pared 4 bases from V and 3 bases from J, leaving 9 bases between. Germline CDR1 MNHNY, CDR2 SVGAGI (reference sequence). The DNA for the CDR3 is TGTGCCAGCAGTTCAGGGAGGGACACTGAAGCTTTCTTT. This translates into CASSSGRDTEAFF.

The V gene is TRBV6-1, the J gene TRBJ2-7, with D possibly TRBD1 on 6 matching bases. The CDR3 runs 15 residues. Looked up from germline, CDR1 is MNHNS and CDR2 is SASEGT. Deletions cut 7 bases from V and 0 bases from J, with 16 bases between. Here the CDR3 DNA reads TGTGCCAGCAAGGAAGGTTGGGGGCTCTCCTACGAGCAGTACTTC. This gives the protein CASKEGWGLSYEQYF.

CDR3 DNA sequence: TGTGCCAGCAGTCTAACAGGGGAGGAGTCCTACAATGAGCAGTTCTTC. Its protein product is CASSLTGEESYNEQFF. The chain uses TRBV6-4 and TRBJ2-1; tentative D call: TRBD1 (7 bases). The V gene's germline CDR1 is MRHNA and CDR2 SNTAGT. This CDR3 contains 16 residues. Trimming took 5 bases from V and 1 from J, leaving 15 bases between them.

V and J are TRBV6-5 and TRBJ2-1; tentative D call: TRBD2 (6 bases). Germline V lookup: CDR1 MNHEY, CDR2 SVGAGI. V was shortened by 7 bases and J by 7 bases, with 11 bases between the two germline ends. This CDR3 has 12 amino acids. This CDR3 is CASTNGGNEQFF. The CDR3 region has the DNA TGTGCCAGCACCAACGGGGGAAATGAGCAGTTCTTC.

The CDR3: CASSLTGRGGEQYF. The CDR3, as DNA: TGTGCCAGCAGCTTAACCGGGCGGGGCGGCGAGCAGTACTTC. The chain uses TRBV7-9 and TRBJ2-7; D is possibly TRBD2 (6 bases). The V gene lost 2 bases and the J gene lost 6 bases, with 14 bases spanning the gap. Germline CDR1 is SEHNR and CDR2 is FQNEAQ (reference sequence). The CDR3 has 14 amino acids.

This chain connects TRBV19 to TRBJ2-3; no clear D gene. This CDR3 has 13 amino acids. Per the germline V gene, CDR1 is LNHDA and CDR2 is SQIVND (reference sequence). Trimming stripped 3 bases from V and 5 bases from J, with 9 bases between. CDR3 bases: TGTGCCAGTAGTATCCGGGCGGTAGATACGCAGTATTTT. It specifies CASSIRAVDTQYF.

CDR3: CASSIYRDRAYYGYTF. The DNA for the CDR3 is TGTGCCAGTAGTATCTATCGGGACAGAGCCTACTATGGCTACACCTTC. The chain couples TRBV19 to TRBJ1-2; TRBD1 agrees at 7 bases. CDR3 size: 16 residues. Per the germline V gene, CDR1 is LNHDA and CDR2 is SQIVND (reference sequence). V lost 3 bases, J lost 3 bases, and 10 bases stayed unmatched.

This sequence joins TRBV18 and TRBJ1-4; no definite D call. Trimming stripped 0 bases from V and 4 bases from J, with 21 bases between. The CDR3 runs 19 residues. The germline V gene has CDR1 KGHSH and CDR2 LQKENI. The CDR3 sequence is CASSPPTVGRVGFNEKLFF. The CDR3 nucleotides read TGTGCCAGCTCACCACCAACAGTAGGGCGCGTGGGTTTTAATGAAAAACTGTTTTTT.

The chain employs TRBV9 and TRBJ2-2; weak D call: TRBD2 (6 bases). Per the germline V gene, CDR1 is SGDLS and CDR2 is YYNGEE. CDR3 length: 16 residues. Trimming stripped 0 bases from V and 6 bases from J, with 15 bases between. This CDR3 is CASSVGSGSLAGELFF. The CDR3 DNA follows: TGTGCCAGCAGCGTAGGGTCCGGGAGTCTAGCCGGGGAGCTGTTTTTT.

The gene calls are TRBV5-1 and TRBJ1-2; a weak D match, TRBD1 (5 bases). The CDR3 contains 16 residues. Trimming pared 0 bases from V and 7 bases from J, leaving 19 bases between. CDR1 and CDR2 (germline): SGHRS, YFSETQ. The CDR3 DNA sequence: TGCGCCAGCAGCTTGGGGGGCCTTATCGTTTATGGTGGCTACACCTTC. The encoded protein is CASSLGGLIVYGGYTF.

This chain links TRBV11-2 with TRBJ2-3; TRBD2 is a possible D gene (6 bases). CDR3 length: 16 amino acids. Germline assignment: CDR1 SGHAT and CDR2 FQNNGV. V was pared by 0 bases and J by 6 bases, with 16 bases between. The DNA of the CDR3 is TGTGCCAGCAGCTTAGATCAGCGGGCCCTGGGGGATACGCAGTATTTT. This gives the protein CASSLDQRALGDTQYF.

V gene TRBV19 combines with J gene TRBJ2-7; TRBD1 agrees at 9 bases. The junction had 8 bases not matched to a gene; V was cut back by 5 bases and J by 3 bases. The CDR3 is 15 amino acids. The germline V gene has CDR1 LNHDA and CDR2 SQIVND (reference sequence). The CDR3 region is CASSVTTGGYYEQYF. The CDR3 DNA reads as TGTGCCAGTAGTGTGACGACAGGGGGGTACTACGAGCAGTACTTC.

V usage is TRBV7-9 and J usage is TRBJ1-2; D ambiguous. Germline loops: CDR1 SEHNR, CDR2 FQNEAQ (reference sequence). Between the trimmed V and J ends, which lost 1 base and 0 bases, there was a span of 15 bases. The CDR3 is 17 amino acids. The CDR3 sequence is CASSLEGSRVANYGYTF. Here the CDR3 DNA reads TGTGCCAGCAGCTTAGAAGGGTCCCGGGTAGCTAACTATGGCTACACCTTC.

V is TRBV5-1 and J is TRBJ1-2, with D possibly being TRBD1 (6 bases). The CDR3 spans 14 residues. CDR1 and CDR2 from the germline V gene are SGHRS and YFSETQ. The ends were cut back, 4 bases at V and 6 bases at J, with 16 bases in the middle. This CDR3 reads CASSQKQGGDGYTF. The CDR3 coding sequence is TGCGCCAGCAGCCAGAAACAGGGAGGGGATGGCTACACCTTC.

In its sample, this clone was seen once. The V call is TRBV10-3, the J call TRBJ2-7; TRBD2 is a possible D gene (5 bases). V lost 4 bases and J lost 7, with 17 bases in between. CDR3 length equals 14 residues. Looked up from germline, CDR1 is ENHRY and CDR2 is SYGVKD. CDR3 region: CAISAYPAGEEQYF. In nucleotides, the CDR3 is TGTGCCATCAGTGCTTATCCGGCGGGTGAAGAGCAGTACTTC.

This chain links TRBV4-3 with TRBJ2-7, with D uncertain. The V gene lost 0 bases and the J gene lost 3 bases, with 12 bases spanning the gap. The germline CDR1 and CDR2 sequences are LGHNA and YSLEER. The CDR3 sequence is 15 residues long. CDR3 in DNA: TGCGCCAGCAGCCAAGATAGGAGCCGGAACTACGAGCAGTACTTC. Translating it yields CASSQDRSRNYEQYF.

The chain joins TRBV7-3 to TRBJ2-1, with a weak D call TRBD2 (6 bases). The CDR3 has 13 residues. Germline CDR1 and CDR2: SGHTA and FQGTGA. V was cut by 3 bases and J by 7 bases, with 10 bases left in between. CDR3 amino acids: CASSLEGPNEQFF. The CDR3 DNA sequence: TGTGCCAGCAGCTTGGAGGGTCCTAATGAGCAGTTCTTC. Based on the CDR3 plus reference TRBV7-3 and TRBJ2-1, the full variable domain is GAGVSQTPSNKVTEKGKYVELRCDPISGHTALYWYRQSLGQGPEFLIYFQGTGAADDSGLPNDRFFAVRPEGSVSTLKIQRTERGDSAVYLCASSLEGPNEQFFGPGTRLTVL.

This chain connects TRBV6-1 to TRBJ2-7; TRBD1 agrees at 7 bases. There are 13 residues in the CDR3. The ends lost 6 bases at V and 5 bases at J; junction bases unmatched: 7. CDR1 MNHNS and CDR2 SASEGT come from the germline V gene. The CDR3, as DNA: TGTGCCAGCAGAGAGACAGGGCTGCACGAGCAGTACTTC. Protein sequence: CASRETGLHEQYF.

In nucleotides, the CDR3 is TGTGCCAGCAGCAACCGACGGGACTCTGGAAACACCATATATTTT. It yields the protein CASSNRRDSGNTIYF. The chain couples TRBV9 to TRBJ1-3; D is undetermined. CDR3 length: 15 amino acids. V shed 4 bases and J shed 0 bases, with 11 bases lying between them. Germline V lookup: CDR1 SGDLS, CDR2 YYNGEE.

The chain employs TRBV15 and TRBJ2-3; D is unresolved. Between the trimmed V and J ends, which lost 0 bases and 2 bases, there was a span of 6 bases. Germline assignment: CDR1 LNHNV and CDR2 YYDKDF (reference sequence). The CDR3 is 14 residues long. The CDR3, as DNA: TGTGCCACCAGCAGAGACACCCTCACAGATACGCAGTATTTT. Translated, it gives CATSRDTLTDTQYF.